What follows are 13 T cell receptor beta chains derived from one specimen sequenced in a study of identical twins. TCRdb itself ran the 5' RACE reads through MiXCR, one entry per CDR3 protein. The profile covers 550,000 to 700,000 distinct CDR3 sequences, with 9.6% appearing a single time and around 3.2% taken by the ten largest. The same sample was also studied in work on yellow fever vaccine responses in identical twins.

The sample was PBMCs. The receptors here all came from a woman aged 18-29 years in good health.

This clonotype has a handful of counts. CDR3 protein: CASSISRRETQYF. The DNA of the CDR3 is TGTGCCAGCAGTATATCTAGGAGGGAGACCCAGTACTTC. The chain links TRBV12-3 or TRBV12-4 to TRBJ2-5; possible D gene TRBD2, 5 bases. The CDR3 spans 13 residues. Trimming cost V 5 bases and J 5 bases, with 12 bases left between them.

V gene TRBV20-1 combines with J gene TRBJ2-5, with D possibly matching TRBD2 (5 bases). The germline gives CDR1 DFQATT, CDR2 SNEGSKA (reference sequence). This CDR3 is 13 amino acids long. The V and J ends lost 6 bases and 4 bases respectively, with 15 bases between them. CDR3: CSASPTGIETQYF. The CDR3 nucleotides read TGCAGTGCGAGCCCAACGGGGATAGAGACCCAGTACTTC.

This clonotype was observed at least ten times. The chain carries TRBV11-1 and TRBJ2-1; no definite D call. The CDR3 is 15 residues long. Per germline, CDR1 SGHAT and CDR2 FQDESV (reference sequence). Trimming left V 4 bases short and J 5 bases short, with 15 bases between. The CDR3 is CASSSWLGSDNEQFF. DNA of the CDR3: TGTGCCAGCAGCTCTTGGCTAGGGTCGGACAATGAGCAGTTCTTC. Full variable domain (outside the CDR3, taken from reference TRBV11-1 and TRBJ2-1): EAEVAQSPRYKITEKSQAVAFWCDPISGHATLYWYRQILGQGPELLVQFQDESVVDDSQLPKDRFSAERLKGVDSTLKIQPAELGDSAMYLCASSSWLGSDNEQFFGPGTRLTVL.

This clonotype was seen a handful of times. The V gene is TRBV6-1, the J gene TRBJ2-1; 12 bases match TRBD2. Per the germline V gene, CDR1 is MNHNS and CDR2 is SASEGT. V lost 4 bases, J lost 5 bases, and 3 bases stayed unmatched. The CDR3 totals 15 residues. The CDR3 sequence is CASSVLAGGDNEQFF. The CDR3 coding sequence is TGTGCCAGCAGTGTCCTAGCGGGAGGGGACAATGAGCAGTTCTTC.

This CDR3 reads CASSYWGAGGAETQYF. CDR3 DNA: TGTGCCAGCAGTTACTGGGGGGCAGGGGGCGCAGAGACCCAGTACTTC. The rearrangement uses TRBV6-5 and TRBJ2-5, with 8 bases aligning to TRBD1. The CDR3 consists of 16 residues. The junction had 8 bases not matched to a gene; V was cut back by 1 base and J by 4 bases. CDR1 and CDR2 (germline): MNHEY, SVGAGI.

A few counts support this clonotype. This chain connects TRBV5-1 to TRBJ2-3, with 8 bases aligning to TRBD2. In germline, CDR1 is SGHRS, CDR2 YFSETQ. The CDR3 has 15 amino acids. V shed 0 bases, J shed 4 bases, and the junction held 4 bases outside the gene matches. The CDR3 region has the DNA TGCGCCAGCAGCTTGGACCCGACTAGCGCAGATACGCAGTATTTT. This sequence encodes CASSLDPTSADTQYF.

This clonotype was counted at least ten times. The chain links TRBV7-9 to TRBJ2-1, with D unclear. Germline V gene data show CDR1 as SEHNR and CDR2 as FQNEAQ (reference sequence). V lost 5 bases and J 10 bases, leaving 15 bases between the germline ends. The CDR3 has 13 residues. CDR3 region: CASSRLTGSEQFF. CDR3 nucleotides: TGTGCCAGCAGCCGACTCACCGGGTCCGAGCAGTTCTTC.

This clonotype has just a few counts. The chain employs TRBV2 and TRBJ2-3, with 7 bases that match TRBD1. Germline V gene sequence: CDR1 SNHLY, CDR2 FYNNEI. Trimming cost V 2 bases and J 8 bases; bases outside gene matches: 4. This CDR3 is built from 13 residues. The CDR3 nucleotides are TGTGCCAGCAGTGAAAGGACAGGAGGTACGCAGTATTTT. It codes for CASSERTGGTQYF. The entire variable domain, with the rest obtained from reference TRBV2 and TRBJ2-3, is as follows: EPEVTQTPSHQVTQMGQEVILRCVPISNHLYFYWYRQILGQKVEFLVSFYNNEISEKSEIFDDQFSVERPDGSNFTLKIRSTKLEDSAMYFCASSERTGGTQYFGPGTRLTVL.

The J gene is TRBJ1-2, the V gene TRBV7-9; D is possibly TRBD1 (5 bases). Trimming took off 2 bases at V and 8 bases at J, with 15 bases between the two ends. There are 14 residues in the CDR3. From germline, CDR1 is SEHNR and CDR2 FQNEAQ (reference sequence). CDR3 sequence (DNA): TGTGCCAGCAGCTTACGGGGAGGGGCAGAAGGCTACACCTTC. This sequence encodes CASSLRGGAEGYTF.

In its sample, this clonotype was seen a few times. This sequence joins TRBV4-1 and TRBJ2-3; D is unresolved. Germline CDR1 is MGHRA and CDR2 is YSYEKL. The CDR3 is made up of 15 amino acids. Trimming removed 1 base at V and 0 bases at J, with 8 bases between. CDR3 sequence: CASSQVSTSTDTQYF. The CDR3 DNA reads TGCGCCAGCAGCCAAGTGAGCACAAGCACAGATACGCAGTATTTT.

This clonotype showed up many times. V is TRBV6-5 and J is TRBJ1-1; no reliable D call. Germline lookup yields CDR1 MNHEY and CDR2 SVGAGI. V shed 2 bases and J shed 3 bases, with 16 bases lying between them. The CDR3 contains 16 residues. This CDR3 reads CASSYSLVEVYTEAFF. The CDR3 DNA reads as TGTGCCAGCAGTTACAGTTTGGTGGAGGTGTACACTGAAGCTTTCTTT.

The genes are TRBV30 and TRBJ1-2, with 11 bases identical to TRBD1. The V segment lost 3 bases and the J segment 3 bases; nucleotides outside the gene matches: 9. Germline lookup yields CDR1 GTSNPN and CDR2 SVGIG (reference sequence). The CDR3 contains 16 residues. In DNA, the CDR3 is TGTGCCTGGAGCCCTCAGGACAGGGGGCTGTACTATGGCTACACCTTC. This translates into CAWSPQDRGLYYGYTF.

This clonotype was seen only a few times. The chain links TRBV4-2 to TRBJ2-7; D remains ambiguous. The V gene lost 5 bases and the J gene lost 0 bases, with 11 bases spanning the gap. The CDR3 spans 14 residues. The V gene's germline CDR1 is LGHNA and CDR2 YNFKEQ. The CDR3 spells CASSKGPTSYEQYF. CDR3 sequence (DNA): TGTGCCAGCAGCAAAGGACCAACCTCCTACGAGCAGTACTTC.